These 4 T cell receptor beta chains were sequenced from one sample in a study of blood T cell repertoires in COVID-19. Sequencing was performed with immunoSEQ multiplex PCR; in TCRdb, only in-frame clones are kept and a portion is missing. The sample lists 140,000 or so clones, about 90% occurring once. The source material was peripheral blood. These receptors all come from a woman aged 50 to 60 with acute or convalescent COVID-19.

There are a few counts of this clone. The CDR3 nucleotides are TGTGCCAGTAAGGACTATCGAGGTGCCAATGAGCAGTTCTTC. The encoded protein is CASKDYRGANEQFF. The gene calls are TRBV19 and TRBJ2-1, with D tentatively TRBD2 (6 bases). Trimming shortened V by 7 bases and J by 6 bases, and 16 bases separated the two germline ends. Per germline, CDR1 LNHDA and CDR2 SQIVND (reference sequence). This CDR3 is built from 14 residues.

V usage is TRBV12-3 or TRBV12-4 and J usage is TRBJ1-2; tentatively, D is TRBD1 (6 bases). V lost 8 bases to trimming and J lost 4 bases, with 14 bases between them. The CDR3 is made up of 13 amino acids. CDR3 sequence reads: CASGIQGAYGYTF. The CDR3, as DNA: TGTGCCAGCGGTATACAGGGCGCCTATGGCTACACCTTC.

The V gene is TRBV27, the J gene TRBJ1-1, with D unclear. The CDR3 length is 13 residues. Per the germline V gene, CDR1 is MNHEY and CDR2 is SMNVEV (reference sequence). Deletions cut 7 bases from V and 6 bases from J, with 15 bases between. In DNA, the CDR3 is TGTGCCAGCAAATTAGGGCAGGAGGCTGAAGCTTTCTTT. It yields the protein CASKLGQEAEAFF.

This clone was counted ten times or more. This chain links TRBV6-4 with TRBJ2-3, with 9 nucleotides matching TRBD2. Germline V gene lookup returns CDR1 MRHNA and CDR2 SNTAGT. This CDR3 contains 14 residues. V gave up 9 bases and J gave up 1 base; unmatched junction bases: 5. The CDR3 protein is CASSRTSGTDTQYF. CDR3 in DNA: TGTGCCAGTAGTCGGACTAGCGGCACAGATACGCAGTATTTT.